This T cell receptor beta chain is from a study of T cell changes during pregnancy in multiple sclerosis. Germline-derived CDR1 and CDR2 are SEHNR and FQNEAQ (reference sequence). The CDR3 length is 17 residues. V gave up 5 bases and J gave up 5 bases; unmatched junction bases: 8. Measured with immunoSEQ multiplex PCR; TCRdb has only the in-frame clones, and not every one. The sample holds about 80,000 clones, roughly nine tenths seen once. The origin of this receptor is a female donor with multiple sclerosis, enrolled in a pregnancy study. The rearrangement links TRBV7-9 to TRBJ2-3; TRBD2 aligns across 15 bases. The sequences come from peripheral blood, collected before pregnancy. The CDR3 sequence: CASSRTSGRAWGDTQYF. The CDR3 bases are TGTGCCAGCAGCCGGACTAGCGGGAGGGCCTGGGGAGATACGCAGTATTTT.